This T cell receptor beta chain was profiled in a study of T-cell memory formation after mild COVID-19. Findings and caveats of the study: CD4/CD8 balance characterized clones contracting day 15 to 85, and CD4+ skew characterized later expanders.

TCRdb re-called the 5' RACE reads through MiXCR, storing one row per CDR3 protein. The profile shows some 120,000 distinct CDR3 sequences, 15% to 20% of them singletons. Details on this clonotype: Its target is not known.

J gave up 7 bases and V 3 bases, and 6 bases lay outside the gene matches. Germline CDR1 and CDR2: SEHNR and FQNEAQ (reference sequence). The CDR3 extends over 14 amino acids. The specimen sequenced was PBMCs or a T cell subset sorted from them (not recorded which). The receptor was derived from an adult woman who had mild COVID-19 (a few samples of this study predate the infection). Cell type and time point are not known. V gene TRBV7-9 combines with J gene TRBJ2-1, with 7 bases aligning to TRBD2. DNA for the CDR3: TGTGCCAGCAGCTTCTACGGACTAGGGAATGAGCAGTTCTTC. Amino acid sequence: CASSFYGLGNEQFF.